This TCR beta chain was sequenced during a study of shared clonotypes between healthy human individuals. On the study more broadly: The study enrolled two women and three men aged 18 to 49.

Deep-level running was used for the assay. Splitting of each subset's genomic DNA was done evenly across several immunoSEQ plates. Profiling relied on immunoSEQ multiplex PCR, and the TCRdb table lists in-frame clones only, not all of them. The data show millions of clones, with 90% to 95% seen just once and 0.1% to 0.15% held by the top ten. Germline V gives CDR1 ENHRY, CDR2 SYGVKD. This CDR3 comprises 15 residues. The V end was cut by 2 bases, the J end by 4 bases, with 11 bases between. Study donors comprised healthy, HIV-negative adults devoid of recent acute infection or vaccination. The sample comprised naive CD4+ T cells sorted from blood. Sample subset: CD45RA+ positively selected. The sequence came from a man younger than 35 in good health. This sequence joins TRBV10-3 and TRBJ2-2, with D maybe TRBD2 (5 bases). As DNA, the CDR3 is TGTGCCATCAGTGAGACTAGAGGGAGCACCGGGGAGCTGTTTTTT. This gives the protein CAISETRGSTGELFF.